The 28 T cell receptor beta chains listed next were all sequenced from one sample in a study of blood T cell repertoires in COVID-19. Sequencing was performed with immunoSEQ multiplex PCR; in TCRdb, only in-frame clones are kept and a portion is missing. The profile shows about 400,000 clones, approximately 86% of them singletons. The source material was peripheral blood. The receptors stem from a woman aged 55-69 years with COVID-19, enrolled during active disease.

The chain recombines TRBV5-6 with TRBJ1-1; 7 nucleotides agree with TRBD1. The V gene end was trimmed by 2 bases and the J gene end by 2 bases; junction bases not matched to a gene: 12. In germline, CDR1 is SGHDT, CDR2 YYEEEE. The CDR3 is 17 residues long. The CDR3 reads CASSFSLEGQKNTEAFF. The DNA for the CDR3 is TGTGCCAGCAGCTTCTCCCTGGAGGGACAGAAAAACACTGAAGCTTTCTTT.

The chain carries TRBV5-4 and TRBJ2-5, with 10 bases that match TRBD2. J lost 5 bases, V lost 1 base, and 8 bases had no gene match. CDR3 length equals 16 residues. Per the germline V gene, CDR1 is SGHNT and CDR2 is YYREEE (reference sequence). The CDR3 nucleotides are TGTGCCAGCAGCTTGAAGCGGGGGGGCCCCGGTGAGACCCAGTACTTC. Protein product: CASSLKRGGPGETQYF.

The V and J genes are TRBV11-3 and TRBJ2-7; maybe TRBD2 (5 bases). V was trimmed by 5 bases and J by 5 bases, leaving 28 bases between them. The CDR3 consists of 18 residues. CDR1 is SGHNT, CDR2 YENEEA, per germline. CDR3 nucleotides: TGTGCCAGCAGCCTTCCAACCGTGGCAGGTGGGAGCTGGGACGAGCAGTACTTC. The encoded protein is CASSLPTVAGGSWDEQYF.

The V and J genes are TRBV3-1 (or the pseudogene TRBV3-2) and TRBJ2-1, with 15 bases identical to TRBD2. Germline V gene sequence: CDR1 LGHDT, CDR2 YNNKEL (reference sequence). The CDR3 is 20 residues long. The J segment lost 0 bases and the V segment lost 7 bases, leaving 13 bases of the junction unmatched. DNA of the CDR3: TGTGCCAGCACCCCAAAGGGACTAGCGGGGGGATTGAGCTCCTACAATGAGCAGTTCTTC. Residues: CASTPKGLAGGLSSYNEQFF.

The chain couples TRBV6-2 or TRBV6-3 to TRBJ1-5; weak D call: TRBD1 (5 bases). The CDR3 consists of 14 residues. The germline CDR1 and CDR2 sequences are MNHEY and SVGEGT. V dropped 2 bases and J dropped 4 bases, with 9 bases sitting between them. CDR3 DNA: TGTGCCAGCAGTTACGGACAAGAAAATCAGCCCCAGCATTTT. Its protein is CASSYGQENQPQHF.

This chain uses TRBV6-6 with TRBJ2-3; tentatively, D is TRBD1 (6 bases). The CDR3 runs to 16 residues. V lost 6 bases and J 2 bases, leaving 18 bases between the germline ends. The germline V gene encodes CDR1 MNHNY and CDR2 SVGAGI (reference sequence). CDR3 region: CASSYTGTPSTDTQYF. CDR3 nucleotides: TGTGCCAGCAGCTATACCGGGACACCCTCCACAGATACGCAGTATTTT.

CDR3 coding DNA: TGTGCCAGCTCACCCGAACAGGGGGCCGTTTCCTACGAGCAGTACTTC. It is translated as CASSPEQGAVSYEQYF. The J gene is TRBJ2-7, the V gene TRBV18, with 9 bases matching TRBD1. CDR1 and CDR2 from the germline V gene are KGHSH and LQKENI. J lost 1 base, V lost 3 bases, and 7 bases had no gene match. This CDR3 spans 16 amino acids. The variable domain in full, with the rest retrieved from reference TRBV18 and TRBJ2-7, is NAGVMQNPRHLVRRRGQEARLRCSPMKGHSHVYWYRQLPEEGLKFMVYLQKENIIDESGMPKERFSAEFPKEGPSILRIQQVVRGDSAAYFCASSPEQGAVSYEQYFGPGTRLTVT.

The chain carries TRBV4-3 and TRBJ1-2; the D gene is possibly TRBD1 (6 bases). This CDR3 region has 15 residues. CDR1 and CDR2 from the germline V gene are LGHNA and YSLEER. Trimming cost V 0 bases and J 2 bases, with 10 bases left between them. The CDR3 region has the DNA TGCGCCAGCAGCCAAGATATTGACAGGAACTATGGCTACACCTTC. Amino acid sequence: CASSQDIDRNYGYTF.

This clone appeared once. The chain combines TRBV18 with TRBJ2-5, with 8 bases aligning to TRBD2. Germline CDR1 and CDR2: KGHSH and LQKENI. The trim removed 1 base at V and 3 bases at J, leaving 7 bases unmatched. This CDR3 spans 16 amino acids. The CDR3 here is CASSPLAGGFEETQYF. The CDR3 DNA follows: TGTGCCAGCTCACCACTTGCGGGGGGCTTTGAAGAGACCCAGTACTTC.

The CDR3: CASSYSRQPYGYTF. The CDR3 bases are TGTGCCAGCAGTTACTCGAGACAGCCCTATGGCTACACCTTC. This rearrangement joins TRBV6-2 or TRBV6-3 to TRBJ1-2; perhaps TRBD1 as D (5 bases). Trimming stripped 0 bases from V and 4 bases from J, with 9 bases between. The germline V gene encodes CDR1 MNHEY and CDR2 SVGEGT. This CDR3 is built from 14 residues.

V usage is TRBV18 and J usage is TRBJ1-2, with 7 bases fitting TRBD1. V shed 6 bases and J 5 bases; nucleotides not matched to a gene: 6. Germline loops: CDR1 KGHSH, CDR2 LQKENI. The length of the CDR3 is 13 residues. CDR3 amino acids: CASSADRIYGYTF. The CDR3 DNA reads TGTGCCAGCTCGGCGGACAGGATATATGGCTACACCTTC.

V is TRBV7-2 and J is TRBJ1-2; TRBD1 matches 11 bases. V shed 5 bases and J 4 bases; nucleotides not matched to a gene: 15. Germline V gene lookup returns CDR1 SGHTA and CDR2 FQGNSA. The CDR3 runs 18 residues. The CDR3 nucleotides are TGTGCCAGCAGCAAGGGACAGGGGGGAATGGGCAGTAGCTATGGCTACACCTTC. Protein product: CASSKGQGGMGSSYGYTF.

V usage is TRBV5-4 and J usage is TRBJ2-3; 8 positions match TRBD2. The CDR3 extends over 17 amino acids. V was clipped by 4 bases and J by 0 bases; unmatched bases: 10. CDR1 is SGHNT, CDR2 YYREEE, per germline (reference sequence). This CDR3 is CASSPQAGGLSTDTQYF. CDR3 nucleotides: TGTGCCAGCAGCCCACAGGCGGGGGGCCTCAGCACAGATACGCAGTATTTT.

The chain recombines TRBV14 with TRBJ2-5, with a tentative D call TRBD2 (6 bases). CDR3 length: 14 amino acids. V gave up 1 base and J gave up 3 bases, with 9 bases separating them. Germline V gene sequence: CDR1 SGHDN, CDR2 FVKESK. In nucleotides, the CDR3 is TGTGCCAGCAGCCAAGGGGGGGTCGAAGAGACCCAGTACTTC. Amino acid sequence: CASSQGGVEETQYF.

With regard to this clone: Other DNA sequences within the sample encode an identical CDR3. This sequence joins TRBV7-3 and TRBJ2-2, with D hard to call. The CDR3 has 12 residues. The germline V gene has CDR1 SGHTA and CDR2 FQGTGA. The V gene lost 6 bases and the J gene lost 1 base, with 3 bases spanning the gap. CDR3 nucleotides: TGTGCCAGCAGTCTGAACACCGGGGAGCTGTTTTTT. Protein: CASSLNTGELFF.

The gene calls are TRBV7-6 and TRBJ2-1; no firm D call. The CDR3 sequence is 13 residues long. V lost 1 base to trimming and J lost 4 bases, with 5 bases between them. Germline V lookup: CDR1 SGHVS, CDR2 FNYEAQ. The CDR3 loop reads CASSLVQYNEQFF. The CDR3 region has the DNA TGTGCCAGCAGCTTAGTTCAATACAATGAGCAGTTCTTC. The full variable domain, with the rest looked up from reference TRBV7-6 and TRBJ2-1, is GAGVSQSPRYKVTKRGQDVALRCDPISGHVSLYWYRQALGQGPEFLTYFNYEAQQDKSGLPNDRFSAERPEGSISTLTIQRTEQRDSAMYRCASSLVQYNEQFFGPGTRLTVL.

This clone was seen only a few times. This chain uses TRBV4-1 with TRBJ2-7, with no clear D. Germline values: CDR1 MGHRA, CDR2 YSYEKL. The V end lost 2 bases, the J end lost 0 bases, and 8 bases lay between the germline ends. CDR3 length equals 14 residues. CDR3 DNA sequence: TGCGCCAGCAGCCAACCACATGCCTCCTACGAGCAGTACTTC. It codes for CASSQPHASYEQYF.

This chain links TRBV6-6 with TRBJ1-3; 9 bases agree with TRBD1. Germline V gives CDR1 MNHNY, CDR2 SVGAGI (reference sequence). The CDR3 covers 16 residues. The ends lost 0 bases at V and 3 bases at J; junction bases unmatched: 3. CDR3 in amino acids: CASSYSGTGFGNTIYF. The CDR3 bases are TGTGCCAGCAGTTACTCCGGGACAGGGTTTGGAAACACCATATATTTT.

The CDR3 sequence is CASSLVSGGTEAFF. DNA for the CDR3: TGCGCCAGCAGCTTGGTGTCCGGGGGGACTGAAGCTTTCTTT. The chain is built from TRBV5-1 and TRBJ1-1, with D tentatively TRBD1 (5 bases). The CDR3 is 14 residues long. From germline, CDR1 is SGHRS and CDR2 YFSETQ. V dropped 0 bases and J dropped 5 bases, with 11 bases sitting between them.

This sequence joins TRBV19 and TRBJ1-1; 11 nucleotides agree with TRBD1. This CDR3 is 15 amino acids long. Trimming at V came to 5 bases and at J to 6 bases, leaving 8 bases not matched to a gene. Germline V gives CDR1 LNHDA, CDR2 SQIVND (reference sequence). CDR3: CASSPGQGGKAEAFF. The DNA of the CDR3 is TGTGCCAGTAGTCCGGGACAGGGGGGGAAGGCTGAAGCTTTCTTT.

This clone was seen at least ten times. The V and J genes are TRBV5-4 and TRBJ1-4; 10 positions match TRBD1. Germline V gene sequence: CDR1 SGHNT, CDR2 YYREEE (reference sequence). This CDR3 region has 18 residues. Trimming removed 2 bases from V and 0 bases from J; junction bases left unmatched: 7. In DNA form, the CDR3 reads TGTGCCAGCAGCTTAAAACCGGGACAGGGGACAACTAATGAAAAACTGTTTTTT. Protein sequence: CASSLKPGQGTTNEKLFF. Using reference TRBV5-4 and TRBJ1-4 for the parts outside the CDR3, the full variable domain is ETGVTQSPTHLIKTRGQQVTLRCSSQSGHNTVSWYQQALGQGPQFIFQYYREEENGRGNFPPRFSGLQFPNYSSELNVNALELDDSALYLCASSLKPGQGTTNEKLFFGSGTQLSVL.

This chain's CDR3 is CASSQQGAGEQYF. CDR3 sequence (DNA): TGTGCCAGCTCACAACAGGGAGCCGGGGAGCAGTACTTC. The V call is TRBV18, the J call TRBJ2-7; D may be TRBD1 (6 bases). Trimming took 4 bases from V and 7 from J, leaving 14 bases between them. In germline, CDR1 is KGHSH, CDR2 LQKENI. CDR3 length equals 13 residues.

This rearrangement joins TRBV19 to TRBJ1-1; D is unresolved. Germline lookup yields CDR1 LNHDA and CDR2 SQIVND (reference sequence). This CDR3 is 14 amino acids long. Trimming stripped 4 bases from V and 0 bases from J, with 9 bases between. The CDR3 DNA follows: TGTGCCAGTAGTACCGGCAGGCTGAACACTGAAGCTTTCTTT. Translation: CASSTGRLNTEAFF.

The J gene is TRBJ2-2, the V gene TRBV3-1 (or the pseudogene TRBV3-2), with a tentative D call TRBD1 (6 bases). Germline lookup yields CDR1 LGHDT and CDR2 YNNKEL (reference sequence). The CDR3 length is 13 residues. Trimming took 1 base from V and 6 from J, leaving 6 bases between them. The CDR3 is CASSQAGAGELFF. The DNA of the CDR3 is TGTGCCAGCAGCCAAGCAGGGGCCGGGGAGCTGTTTTTT.

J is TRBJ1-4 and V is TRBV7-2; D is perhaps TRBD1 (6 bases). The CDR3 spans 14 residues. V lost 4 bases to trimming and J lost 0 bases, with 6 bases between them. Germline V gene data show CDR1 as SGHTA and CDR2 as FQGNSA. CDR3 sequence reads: CASSYRATNEKLFF. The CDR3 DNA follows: TGTGCCAGCAGCTACAGGGCAACTAATGAAAAACTGTTTTTT.

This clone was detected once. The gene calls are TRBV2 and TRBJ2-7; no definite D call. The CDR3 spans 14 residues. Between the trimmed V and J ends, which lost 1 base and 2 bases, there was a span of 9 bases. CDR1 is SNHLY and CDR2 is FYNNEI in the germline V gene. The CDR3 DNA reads TGTGCCAGCAGTGAAGTGGAGAGTGCCTACGAGCAGTACTTC. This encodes CASSEVESAYEQYF.

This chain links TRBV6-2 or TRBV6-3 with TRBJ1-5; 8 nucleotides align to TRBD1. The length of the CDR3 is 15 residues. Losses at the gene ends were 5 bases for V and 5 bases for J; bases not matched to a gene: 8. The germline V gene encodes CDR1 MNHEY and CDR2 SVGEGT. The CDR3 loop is CASSQYSGGDQPQHF. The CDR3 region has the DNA TGTGCCAGCAGTCAGTACTCAGGGGGCGATCAGCCCCAGCATTTT.

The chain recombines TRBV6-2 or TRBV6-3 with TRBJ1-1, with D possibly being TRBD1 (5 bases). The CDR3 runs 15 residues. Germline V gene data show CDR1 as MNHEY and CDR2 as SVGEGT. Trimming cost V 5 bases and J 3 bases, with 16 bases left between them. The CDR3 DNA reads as TGTGCCAGCAGTCAACCCCCGGGGGGGTACACTGAAGCTTTCTTT. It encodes CASSQPPGGYTEAFF.